This T cell receptor (beta chain) was sequenced for a study of control samples from healthy donors and cancer patients. The germline V gene encodes CDR1 SGHDT and CDR2 YYEEEE. The CDR3 is 15 residues long. The V and J ends lost 6 bases and 5 bases, in that order; junction bases with no gene match: 12. TCRdb's copy holds only in-frame clones and misses some; the assay was immunoSEQ multiplex PCR. The sample records fewer than 110,000 clones, around nine tenths being singletons. The sequencing input was PBMCs. The J gene is TRBJ2-5, the V gene TRBV5-6; 8 bases are a match to TRBD2. The origin of this receptor is a man between 60 and 70 years old with lung cancer. The chain's CDR3 is CASKPGGGRTETQYF. For the CDR3, the DNA is TGTGCCAGCAAGCCGGGCGGGGGGCGAACGGAGACCCAGTACTTC.